The present TCR beta chain was sequenced within a study of OX40 agonist ivuxolimab in advanced cancers. Turning to the study itself: In this cohort, patients received ivuxolimab, an agonistic anti-OX40 (CD134) antibody.

In this sample, this clone turned up once. Its antigen is currently unknown. Study-wide results and limits: Averaged across samples, CD8+ T cells carried more expanded clones than CD4+ did.

The assay was immunoSEQ multiplex PCR, and TCRdb's table has in-frame clones only and misses some. The sample lists tens of thousands of clones, roughly nine tenths occurring once. This receptor was taken from an adult with an advanced solid tumor such as melanoma, head and neck, liver or kidney cancer. The starting material was CD4+ or CD8+ T cells sorted from blood, obtained in a trial of the OX40 agonist ivuxolimab.

DNA for the CDR3: TGTGCCAGCAGCTTCCTCACAGGGAGCGGCTACACCTTC. Protein product: CASSFLTGSGYTF. The rearrangement uses TRBV11-2 and TRBJ1-2, with D possibly matching TRBD1 (6 bases). Trimming stripped 3 bases from V and 8 bases from J, with 13 bases between. Germline CDR1 reads SGHAT; CDR2 reads FQNNGV. This CDR3 region has 13 residues.